The 10 T cell receptor beta chains listed next were all sequenced from one sample in a study of blood T cell repertoires in COVID-19. Sequenced by immunoSEQ multiplex PCR; TCRdb stores in-frame clones only, minus some. In the table there are just under 250,000 clones, around 89% of which are singletons. Sequencing used PBMCs or T cells enriched from blood (not recorded which). The receptors were sampled from a woman aged 30 to 39 who had recovered from COVID-19.

This clone has a single count. V and J are TRBV7-3 and TRBJ1-2; 9 bases match TRBD1. The germline V gene has CDR1 SGHTA and CDR2 FQGTGA. J was trimmed by 5 bases and V by 2 bases; bases with no gene match: 6. The CDR3 spans 15 residues. As DNA, the CDR3 is TGTGCCAGCAGCTTAGGGACAGGGAGTGGATATGGCTACACCTTC. Its translation: CASSLGTGSGYGYTF.

This clone was observed a few times. This chain uses TRBV3-1 (or the pseudogene TRBV3-2) with TRBJ1-1, with unresolved D. Per the germline V gene, CDR1 is LGHDT and CDR2 is YNNKEL (reference sequence). This CDR3 comprises 13 residues. The germline V and J ends were trimmed by 1 base and 3 bases, with 6 bases remaining between them. CDR3 DNA: TGTGCCAGCAGCCAAGGTGGAGACACTGAAGCTTTCTTT. It encodes CASSQGGDTEAFF.

The chain carries TRBV3-1 (or the pseudogene TRBV3-2) and TRBJ2-1, with TRBD1 matching over 7 bases. The J segment lost 0 bases and the V segment lost 0 bases, leaving 2 bases of the junction unmatched. The CDR3 loop spans 16 amino acids. From germline, CDR1 is LGHDT and CDR2 YNNKEL (reference sequence). CDR3 bases: TGTGCCAGCAGCCAAGAAGCAGGGGGCTCCTACAATGAGCAGTTCTTC. Translation gives CASSQEAGGSYNEQFF.

The V call is TRBV18, the J call TRBJ1-6, with D uncertain. V lost 0 bases and J 10 bases, leaving 13 bases between the germline ends. The germline CDR1 and CDR2 sequences are KGHSH and LQKENI. There are 15 residues in the CDR3. The chain's CDR3 is CASSPPDLGGSPLHF. The CDR3 DNA reads as TGTGCCAGCTCACCACCGGACCTGGGAGGATCACCCCTCCACTTT.

This sequence joins TRBV28 and TRBJ1-2, with D maybe TRBD1 (5 bases). The CDR3 totals 13 residues. CDR1 is MDHEN, CDR2 SYDVKM, per germline. Trimming removed 2 bases from V and 5 bases from J, with 9 bases in between. The CDR3 region has the DNA TGTGCCAGCAGTTTAAAGGGGAAGTATGGCTACACCTTC. Amino acids: CASSLKGKYGYTF.

The CDR3 coding sequence is TGTGCCAGCAGAATGAGTCTAGCGGGAGGTGGGGAGCAGTACTTC. Translation gives CASRMSLAGGGEQYF. This rearrangement joins TRBV28 to TRBJ2-7; 11 bases line up with TRBD2. Trimming cost V 6 bases and J 7 bases; bases outside gene matches: 11. In germline, CDR1 is MDHEN, CDR2 SYDVKM. The CDR3 runs 15 residues.

This chain connects TRBV10-3 to TRBJ2-1; tentative D call: TRBD2 (5 bases). Germline assignment: CDR1 ENHRY and CDR2 SYGVKD. Trimming left V 4 bases short and J 0 bases short, with 10 bases between. The CDR3 totals 15 residues. The CDR3 region is CAISGAESSYNEQFF. The CDR3 DNA follows: TGTGCCATCAGTGGAGCGGAGAGCTCCTACAATGAGCAGTTCTTC.

The chain combines TRBV28 with TRBJ2-7; 7 bases are a match to TRBD2. CDR1 and CDR2 from the germline V gene are MDHEN and SYDVKM. The CDR3 contains 13 residues. The junction had 6 bases not matched to a gene; V was cut back by 8 bases and J by 2 bases. The chain's CDR3 is CASSLADTYEQYF. Written as DNA, the CDR3 is TGTGCCAGCTCGCTAGCGGATACCTACGAGCAGTACTTC. The full variable domain, in which reference TRBV28 and TRBJ2-7 provide the parts outside the CDR3, is DVKVTQSSRYLVKRTGEKVFLECVQDMDHENMFWYRQDPGLGLRLIYFSYDVKMKEKGDIPEGYSVSREKKERFSLILESASTNQTSMYLCASSLADTYEQYFGPGTRLTVT.

The J gene is TRBJ1-3, the V gene TRBV28; 12 positions agree with TRBD1. CDR1 and CDR2 from the germline V gene are MDHEN and SYDVKM. Trimming removed 8 bases from V and 4 bases from J; junction bases left unmatched: 12. The CDR3 runs 17 residues. The CDR3 protein is CASFPIAGTGGGNTIYF. The CDR3 DNA is TGTGCCAGCTTTCCTATAGCGGGGACAGGGGGCGGAAACACCATATATTTT.

CDR3 in amino acids: CATSGLAQETQYF. CDR3 bases: TGTGCCACGTCCGGACTAGCTCAAGAGACCCAGTACTTC. The chain is built from TRBV18 and TRBJ2-5, with TRBD2 matching 8 bases. The V gene end was trimmed by 10 bases and the J gene end by 2 bases; junction bases not matched to a gene: 6. Germline V gives CDR1 KGHSH, CDR2 LQKENI. The CDR3 covers 13 residues.